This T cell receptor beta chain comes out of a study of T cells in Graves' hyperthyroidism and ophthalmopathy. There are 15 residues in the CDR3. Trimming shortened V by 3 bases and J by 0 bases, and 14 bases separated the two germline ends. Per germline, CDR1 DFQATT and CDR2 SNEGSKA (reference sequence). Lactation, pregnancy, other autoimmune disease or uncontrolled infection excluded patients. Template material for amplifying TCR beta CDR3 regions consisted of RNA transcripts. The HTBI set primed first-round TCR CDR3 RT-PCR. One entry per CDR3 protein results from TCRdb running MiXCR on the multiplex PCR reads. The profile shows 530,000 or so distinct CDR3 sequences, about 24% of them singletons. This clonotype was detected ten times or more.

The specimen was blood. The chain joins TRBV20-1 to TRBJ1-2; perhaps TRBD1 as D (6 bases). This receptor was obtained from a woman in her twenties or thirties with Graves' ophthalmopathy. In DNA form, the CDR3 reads TGCAGTGCTAGCATGACAGGCTGGACTAACTATGGCTACACCTTC. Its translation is CSASMTGWTNYGYTF.